This T cell receptor (beta chain) is from a study of T cell responses to AZD1222 COVID-19 vaccine. Clones were sequenced by immunoSEQ multiplex PCR, and TCRdb holds only the in-frame ones, with some missing. This sample has about 150,000 clones; about 91% occur once, and the top ten carry approximately 3.6%. Study observations and caveats: Nearly half of spike-specific TCRs reportedly target unmutated variant regions. Clonal diversity was possibly underestimated; the donors were predominantly white British and more often female. The study sampled repertoires only after the peak T cell response. Rises in breadth and depth of Spike-specific TCRs came after two AZD1222 doses.

For this clone: Its antigen remains unknown.

The length of the CDR3 is 14 residues. Germline lookup yields CDR1 GTSNPN and CDR2 SVGIG (reference sequence). Trimming removed 7 bases from V and 8 bases from J, with 20 bases in between. V and J are TRBV30 and TRBJ1-4, with D possibly TRBD1 on 5 matching bases. This sample comprised peripheral blood, obtained on day 0 of MenACWY control vaccination. This clonotype originated in an adult in good health. The DNA of the CDR3 is TGTGCCTCCTCCCCCAGAGCTGGGGGGGAAAAACTGTTTTTT. This gives the protein CASSPRAGGEKLFF. The whole variable domain, filled in from reference TRBV30 and TRBJ1-4, reads SQTIHQWPATLVQPVGSPLSLECTVEGTSNPNLYWYRQAAGRGLQLLFYSVGIGQISSEVPQNLSASRPQDRQFILSSKKLLLSDSGFYLCASSPRAGGEKLFFGSGTQLSVL.